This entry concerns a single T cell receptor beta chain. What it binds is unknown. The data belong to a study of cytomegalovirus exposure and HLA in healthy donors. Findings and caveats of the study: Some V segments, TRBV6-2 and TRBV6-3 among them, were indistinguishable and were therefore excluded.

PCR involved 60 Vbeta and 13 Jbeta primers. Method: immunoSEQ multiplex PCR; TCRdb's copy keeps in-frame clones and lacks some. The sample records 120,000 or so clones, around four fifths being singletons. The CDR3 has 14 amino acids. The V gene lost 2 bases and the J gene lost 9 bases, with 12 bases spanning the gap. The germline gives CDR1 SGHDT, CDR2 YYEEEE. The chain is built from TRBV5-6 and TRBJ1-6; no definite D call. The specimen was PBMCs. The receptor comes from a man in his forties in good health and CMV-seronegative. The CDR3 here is CASSFGFPVSPLHF. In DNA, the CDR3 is TGTGCCAGCAGCTTCGGGTTCCCAGTTTCACCCCTCCACTTT.